The entry below gives a single TCR beta chain sequence along with its context. This record belongs to a study of blood T cell repertoires in COVID-19. Study-wide background: The cDNA or gDNA used as material had been derived from T cells, B-cell-depleted T cells, or PBMCs.

Germline-derived CDR1 and CDR2 are SGDLS and YYNGEE. The CDR3 covers 15 residues. With V trimmed by 1 base and J by 3 bases, 3 bases remained unmatched. Participant age was roughly 18 to 100 years, and participants resided in 20 to 30 US areas. Assay: immunoSEQ multiplex PCR; the TCRdb copy retains only in-frame clones and omits some. The sample comprises around 200,000 clones, 80% of which are singletons, and 7% to 8.5% rests with the top ten. This clonotype was obtained from a woman between 40 and 55 years old with acute COVID-19. The chain uses TRBV9 and TRBJ1-4; 7 nucleotides line up with TRBD1. The sample was PBMCs or T cells enriched from blood (not recorded which). DNA for the CDR3: TGTGCCAGCAGCGTATCGGGGACAGCTAATGAAAAACTGTTTTTT. This sequence encodes CASSVSGTANEKLFF. The full variable domain, its missing parts supplied by reference TRBV9 and TRBJ1-4, is DSGVTQTPKHLITATGQRVTLRCSPRSGDLSVYWYQQSLDQGLQFLIQYYNGEERAKGNILERFSAQQFPDLHSELNLSSLELGDSALYFCASSVSGTANEKLFFGSGTQLSVL.